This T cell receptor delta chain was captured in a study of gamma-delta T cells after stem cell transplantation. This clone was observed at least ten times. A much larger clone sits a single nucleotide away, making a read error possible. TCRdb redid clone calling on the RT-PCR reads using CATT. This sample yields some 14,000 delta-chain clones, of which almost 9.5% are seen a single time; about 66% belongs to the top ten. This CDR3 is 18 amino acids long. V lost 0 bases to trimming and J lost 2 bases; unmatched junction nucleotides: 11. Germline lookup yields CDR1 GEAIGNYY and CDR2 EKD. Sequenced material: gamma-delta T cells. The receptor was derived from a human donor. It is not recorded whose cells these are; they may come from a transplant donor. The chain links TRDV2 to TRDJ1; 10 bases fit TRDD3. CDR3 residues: CACDTRKLTGDTTDKLIF. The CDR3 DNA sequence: TGTGCCTGTGACACCAGAAAATTAACGGGGGATACGACCGATAAACTCATCTTT.